This T cell receptor (beta chain) was sequenced for a study of blood T cell repertoires in COVID-19. CDR3 length equals 15 residues. Looked up from germline, CDR1 is MNHEY and CDR2 is SMNVEV (reference sequence). V was pared by 5 bases and J by 5 bases, with 11 bases of the junction left unmatched. This table comes from immunoSEQ multiplex PCR, and its TCRdb copy is limited to in-frame clones, with some not included. The sample holds approximately 200,000 clones; over 80% are singletons and the top ten take 2.7%. Sequenced sample: peripheral blood. This TCR came from a man aged 25-45 years with COVID-19, enrolled during active disease. This sequence joins TRBV27 and TRBJ2-7, with TRBD2 matching 8 bases. DNA of the CDR3: TGTGCCAGCAGTATGAGACTAGCGATCAGCCACGAGCAGTACTTC. Amino acids: CASSMRLAISHEQYF.